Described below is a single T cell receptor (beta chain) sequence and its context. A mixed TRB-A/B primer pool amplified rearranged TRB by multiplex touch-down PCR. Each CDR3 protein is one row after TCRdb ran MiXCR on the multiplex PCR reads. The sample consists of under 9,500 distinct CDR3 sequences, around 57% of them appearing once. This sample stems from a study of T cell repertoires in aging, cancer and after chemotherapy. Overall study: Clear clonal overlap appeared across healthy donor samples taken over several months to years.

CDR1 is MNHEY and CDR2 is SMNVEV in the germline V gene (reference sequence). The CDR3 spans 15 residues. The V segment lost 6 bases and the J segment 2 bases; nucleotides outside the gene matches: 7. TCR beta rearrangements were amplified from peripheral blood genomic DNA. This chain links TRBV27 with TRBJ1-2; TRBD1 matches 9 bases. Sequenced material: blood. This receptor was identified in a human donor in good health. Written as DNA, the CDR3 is TGTGCCAGCAGCTCCACCGGGACAGGGAACTATGGCTACACCTTC. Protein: CASSSTGTGNYGYTF.